Reported below is one TCR beta chain. Its antigen is not identified. The data stem from a study of T cell responses to AZD1222 COVID-19 vaccine. Study outcomes and limitations: The number of AZD1222 recipients seropositive at baseline was only five to seven.

Profiled with immunoSEQ multiplex PCR; TCRdb holds only in-frame clones, not every one. The sample lists around 110,000 clones; about 88% were seen once. CDR3 length equals 15 residues. Germline CDR1 is SGHKS and CDR2 is YYEKEE (reference sequence). V shed 4 bases, J shed 4 bases, and the junction held 5 bases outside the gene matches. The input for sequencing was peripheral blood, taken on day 0 of AZD1222 vaccination. The chain combines TRBV5-5 with TRBJ2-1, with 10 nucleotides matching TRBD2. The clonotype comes from an adult in good health. This chain's CDR3 is CASSGPLAGYNEQFF. DNA of the CDR3: TGTGCCAGCAGCGGACCACTAGCGGGATACAATGAGCAGTTCTTC. Full variable domain (rest looked up from reference TRBV5-5 and TRBJ2-1): DAGVTQSPTHLIKTRGQQVTLRCSPISGHKSVSWYQQVLGQGPQFIFQYYEKEERGRGNFPDRFSARQFPNYSSELNVNALLLGDSALYLCASSGPLAGYNEQFFGPGTRLTVL.